These T cell receptor beta chains were read from a single sample in a study of identical twins. Each CDR3 protein is one row after TCRdb ran MiXCR on the 5' RACE reads. The table lists 150,000 or so distinct CDR3 sequences, roughly 3.3% of them singletons. Input material: memory T cells sorted from blood. All receptors come from a man younger than 30 in good health. CDR3s include the opening cysteine and the closing phenylalanine or tryptophan. The D gene is left open where the match is weak. The size field is filled for only some rows; it gives once, few, many or a size class.

D gene,V gene,clone size,J gene,CDR3 protein,CDR3 DNA
TRBD1,TRBV12-3/TRBV12-4,many,TRBJ1-2,CASSLKPGTGPKAVIYGYTF,TGTGCCAGCAGTTTGAAGCCCGGGACAGGGCCGAAGGCCGTAATCTATGGCTACACCTTC
.,TRBV7-8,many,TRBJ2-1,CASSLGGPGGEQFF,TGTGCCAGCAGCTTAGGAGGGCCGGGTGGTGAGCAGTTCTTC
TRBD1,TRBV4-3,.,TRBJ2-7,CASSQDFGTGDYEQYF,TGCGCCAGCAGCCAAGATTTCGGGACAGGGGACTACGAGCAGTACTTC
.,TRBV5-6,many,TRBJ2-5,CASSLVQVKFQETQYF,TGTGCCAGCAGCTTGGTACAGGTCAAATTCCAAGAGACCCAGTACTTC
.,TRBV5-1,few,TRBJ2-1,CASSLEGPHYNEQFF,TGCGCCAGCAGCTTGGAGGGACCCCACTACAATGAGCAGTTCTTC
.,TRBV29-1,many,TRBJ2-7,CSVEEGEQYF,TGCAGCGTTGAAGAGGGCGAGCAGTACTTC
.,TRBV29-1,many,TRBJ2-7,CSVEGRADNTYEQYF,TGCAGCGTTGAAGGCCGGGCAGACAATACCTACGAGCAGTACTTC
TRBD2,TRBV6-5,many,TRBJ2-1,CASSYSGGGTYNEQFF,TGTGCCAGCAGTTACTCGGGCGGGGGGACCTACAATGAGCAGTTCTTC
.,TRBV20-1,many,TRBJ1-5,CSARDRVYSNQPQHF,TGCAGTGCTAGAGATCGAGTCTATAGCAATCAGCCCCAGCATTTT
.,TRBV6-6,.,TRBJ2-1,CASSLDRAFEQFF,TGTGCCAGCAGTCTGGACAGAGCCTTTGAGCAGTTCTTC
TRBD2,TRBV20-1,many,TRBJ2-1,CSAPGSGRGGEQFF,TGCAGTGCTCCGGGTAGCGGGAGGGGTGGTGAGCAGTTCTTC
TRBD1,TRBV6-1,many,TRBJ2-3,CASSRQGAQTDTQYF,TGTGCCAGCTCACGACAGGGGGCGCAGACAGATACGCAGTATTTT
.,TRBV12-3/TRBV12-4,many,TRBJ2-1,CASSPPAGQNEQFF,TGTGCCAGCAGCCCCCCAGCGGGCCAAAATGAGCAGTTCTTC
TRBD1,TRBV6-6,many,TRBJ1-2,CANLDRANGGYTF,TGTGCCAATTTGGACAGGGCGAATGGTGGCTACACCTTC
.,TRBV12-3/TRBV12-4,many,TRBJ1-5,CASSTMPSQPQHF,TGTGCCAGCAGTACTATGCCCAGTCAGCCCCAGCATTTT
.,TRBV29-1,many,TRBJ1-1,CSVGDNRGTEAFF,TGCAGCGTTGGCGACAATCGTGGGACTGAAGCTTTCTTT
TRBD2,TRBV24-1,few,TRBJ2-1,CATSDLWTSGSASYNEQFF,TGTGCCACCAGTGATTTATGGACTAGCGGGAGCGCATCCTACAATGAGCAGTTCTTC
TRBD2,TRBV20-1,many,TRBJ2-5,CSATGLVVGETQYF,TGCAGTGCTACGGGACTAGTCGTTGGAGAGACCCAGTACTTC